Sequencing of this T cell receptor beta chain was carried out in a study of response to subunit inactivated influenza vaccine. TCRdb re-called the RT-PCR reads with MiXCR, one entry per CDR3 protein. This sample has just under 550,000 distinct CDR3 sequences, with approximately 20% found just once. These data were also reused for a study on T cells expressing NK-cell markers. This second study says: TCR beta libraries carry UMIs added by 5'RACE template switching. Each TCR beta repertoire originated in sorted T cells that were CD3+CD56+NKG2C+, CD3+CD56+NKG2C- or CD3+CD56-NKG2C+. Whether the expanded NKG2C+ T cell clones recognized HCMV remained unclear.

The TCR was taken from a man aged 50-60 years who received an inactivated influenza vaccine. Here the sequenced sample was CD4+ T cells sorted from PBMCs, taken roughly 12 days after vaccination.

The CDR3, as DNA: TGCAGTGCACACGACCACAGAGATACGCAGTATTTT. This sequence encodes CSAHDHRDTQYF. The chain is built from TRBV20-1 and TRBJ2-3; D ambiguous. CDR3 length equals 12 residues. Trimming cost V 6 bases and J 5 bases, with 12 bases left between them. Germline values: CDR1 DFQATT, CDR2 SNEGSKA (reference sequence).